This T cell receptor beta chain was retrieved from a study of radiotherapy plus CTLA-4 blockade in lung cancer (dated by TCRdb to 2016 to 2019). For the wider study: Among enrolled patients, 18% had an objective response and approximately 30% reached disease control.

To note about this clone: It has no known antigen specificity. Per-base quality was not reported, and no clone a single base away is much larger than it.

From its cysteine to its phenylalanine, the CDR3 spans 15 amino acids. Only CDR3 DNA remains: 45 bases, in frame from the first base. Trimming accounts for 0 bases at V and 4 bases at J, while the number of junction bases matched to no gene is 6. CDR1 and CDR2 were assigned from the germline V gene as SGHVS and FQNEAQ. Study-wide findings and limitations: After treatment with radiotherapy and ipilimumab, TCR clones that originated in tumors expanded in peripheral blood. Increased serum interferon-beta after radiation, together with early dynamic changes in blood T cell clones, were reported to be the strongest predictors of response.

In this study, focal radiation therapy paired with CTLA-4 blockade (ipilimumab) was tested in patients who had chemo-refractory metastatic non-small-cell lung cancer. The library came from the immunoSEQ multiplex PCR assay. The source is immuneACCESS, and TCRdb retained only in-frame sequences with V and J called. Part of the clones is not carried over; for the studies checked, unresolved V genes explain less than half of this, and the remainder is unexplained. This sample gives about 55,000 clones in total; approximately 84% of them show up just once. The top ten hold 6% to 7.5% of the sample. This receptor was identified in a human donor with non-small cell lung cancer whose response to radiotherapy plus ipilimumab could not be evaluated. Sequences were derived from peripheral blood, sampled from a patient treated with radiotherapy plus ipilimumab. Recombination linked TRBV7-8 to TRBJ2-7, with TRBD2 identical over 7 junction bases. In nucleotide form, the sequence is TGTGCCAGCAGCTTAGCTGGCGGGAGAGCGTACGAGCAGTACTTC. Translation gives CASSLAGGRAYEQYF.